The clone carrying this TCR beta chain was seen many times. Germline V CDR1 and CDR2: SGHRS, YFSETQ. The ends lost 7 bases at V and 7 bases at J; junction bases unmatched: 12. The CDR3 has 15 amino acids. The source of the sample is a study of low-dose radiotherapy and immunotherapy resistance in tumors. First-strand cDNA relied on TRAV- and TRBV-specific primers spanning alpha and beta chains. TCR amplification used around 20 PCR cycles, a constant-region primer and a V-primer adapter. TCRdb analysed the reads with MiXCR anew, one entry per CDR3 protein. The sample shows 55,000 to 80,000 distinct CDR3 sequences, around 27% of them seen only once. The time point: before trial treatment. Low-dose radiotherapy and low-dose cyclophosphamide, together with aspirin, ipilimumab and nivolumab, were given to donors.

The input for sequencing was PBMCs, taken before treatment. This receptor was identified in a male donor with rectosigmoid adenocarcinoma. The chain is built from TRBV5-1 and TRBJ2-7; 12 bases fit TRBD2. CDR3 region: CASHPGLAGPGEQYF. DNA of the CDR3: TGCGCCAGCCACCCGGGACTAGCGGGCCCGGGGGAGCAGTACTTC.